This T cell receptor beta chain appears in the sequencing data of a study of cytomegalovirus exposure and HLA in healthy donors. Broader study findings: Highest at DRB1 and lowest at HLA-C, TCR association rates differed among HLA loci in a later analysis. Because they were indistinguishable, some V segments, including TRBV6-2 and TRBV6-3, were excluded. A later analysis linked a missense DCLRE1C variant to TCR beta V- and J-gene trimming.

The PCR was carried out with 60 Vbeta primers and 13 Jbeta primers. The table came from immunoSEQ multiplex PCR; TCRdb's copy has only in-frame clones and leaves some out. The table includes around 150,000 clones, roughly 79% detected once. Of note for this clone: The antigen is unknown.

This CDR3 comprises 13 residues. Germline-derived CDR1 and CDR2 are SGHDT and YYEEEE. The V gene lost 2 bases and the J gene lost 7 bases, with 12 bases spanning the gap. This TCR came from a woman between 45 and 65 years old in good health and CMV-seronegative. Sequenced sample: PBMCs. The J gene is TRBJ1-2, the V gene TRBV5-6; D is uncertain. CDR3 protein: CASSFPGFGGYTF. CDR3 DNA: TGTGCCAGCAGCTTTCCGGGGTTTGGTGGCTACACCTTC.